This is a list of T cell receptor beta chains from one sample in a study of blood T cell repertoires in COVID-19. TCRdb's copy holds only in-frame clones and misses some; the assay was immunoSEQ multiplex PCR. The table lists fewer than 85,000 clones, around 88% of them singletons. The sequencing input was peripheral blood. Receptor source: a man aged 60 to 69 with acute or convalescent COVID-19. Each CDR3 is given with its conserved first and last residue. The D gene is left open where the match is weak. Clone size is shown for a subset of rows, as once, few, many or a class of expanded clone.

CDR3 DNA	CDR3 protein	V gene	J gene	clone size	D gene
TGTGCCAGCAGCCAAGGGGACAGAGCATTCCTCGTCGGTGAAAAACTGTTTTTT	CASSQGDRAFLVGEKLFF	TRBV3-1/TRBV3-2	TRBJ1-4	-	TRBD1
TGCGCCAGCAGCTTGACCGACACCTCCTATGAGCAGTTCTTC	CASSLTDTSYEQFF	TRBV5-1	TRBJ2-1	-	-
TGTGCCAGTAGTACCAGTATCATGAACACTGAAGCTTTCTTT	CASSTSIMNTEAFF	TRBV19	TRBJ1-1	-	-
TGTGCCAGCAGCTTAGTTCGGGGTTATGAGCAGTTCTTC	CASSLVRGYEQFF	TRBV11-2	TRBJ2-1	-	-
TGTGCCAGCAGCTTTGCGGATGTGGGGGGACGCTACGAGCAGTACTTC	CASSFADVGGRYEQYF	TRBV12-1	TRBJ2-7	-	-
TGCGCCAGCAGCCAAGAGGCCGGGTCTAATGAAAAACTGTTTTTT	CASSQEAGSNEKLFF	TRBV4-3	TRBJ1-4	-	-
TGTGCCAGCAGTCCGAGCGGGAGCACAGATACGCAGTATTTT	CASSPSGSTDTQYF	TRBV7-2	TRBJ2-3	-	-
TGTGCCGGCAGCCAGGGACAGGTGTCATCTGAAGCTTTCTTT	CAGSQGQVSSEAFF	TRBV5-4	TRBJ1-1	-	TRBD1
TGTGCCAGCAGCCAGGACAGCCACAGGAGCTTT	CASSQDSHRSF	TRBV7-9	TRBJ1-1	-	-
TGTGCCTGCGGGGATGAGATTAATGAAAAACTGTTTTTT	CACGDEINEKLFF	TRBV30	TRBJ1-4	-	-
TGCGCCAGCAGTGTCCAGGGGGGCCCGAACACTGAAGCTTTCTTT	CASSVQGGPNTEAFF	TRBV10-2	TRBJ1-1	-	TRBD1
TGTGCCAGCAGCCGAGCGGACAGGGGAGCTTTCTTT	CASSRADRGAFF	TRBV3-1/TRBV3-2	TRBJ1-1	-	TRBD1
TGTGCCAGCAGTTCACAGGGATTCACTGAAGCTTTCTTT	CASSSQGFTEAFF	TRBV12-3/TRBV12-4	TRBJ1-1	-	-
TGTGCCAGCAGTGATAACCGACAGTCTCCCTCCTATGGCTACACCTTC	CASSDNRQSPSYGYTF	TRBV2	TRBJ1-2	-	-
TGTGCCAGCAGCCCCACGGGGGGGGGTGGCTATGGCTACACCTTC	CASSPTGGGGYGYTF	TRBV9	TRBJ1-2	-	-
TGCGCCAGCAGCCTGGGCCCCCGGGGGCCCCAGCATTTT	CASSLGPRGPQHF	TRBV4-3	TRBJ1-5	few	-
TGTGCCAGCAGCTTAACTAGCGGGGGGGCTTTTGGAGAGACCCAGTACTTC	CASSLTSGGAFGETQYF	TRBV7-9	TRBJ2-5	few	TRBD2
TGTGCCAGCAGCGTTGGGGACAGGGTGTTGACTGAAGCTTTCTTT	CASSVGDRVLTEAFF	TRBV7-8	TRBJ1-1	-	TRBD1
TGTGCCAGCAGGTCCGGACTAGCGGGGGCTGGAGAGACCCAGTACTTC	CASRSGLAGAGETQYF	TRBV7-2	TRBJ2-5	-	TRBD2
TGTGCCAGTAGTACGCCGGGACAGGAATATGGCTACACCTTC	CASSTPGQEYGYTF	TRBV19	TRBJ1-2	once	TRBD1
TGTGCCAGTAGTGGGGGCGCTTCGGACACTGAAGCTTTCTTT	CASSGGASDTEAFF	TRBV19	TRBJ1-1	-	-
TGTGCCAGCAGCTCGTTACCGGGATCCATCCATGGCTACACCTTC	CASSSLPGSIHGYTF	TRBV7-2	TRBJ1-2	-	-
TGTGCCAGCAGTCCAAGACAGGCCCTAAGCTCCTATAATTCACCCCTCCACTTT	CASSPRQALSSYNSPLHF	TRBV27	TRBJ1-6	-	-
TGTGCCAGCGACACCTCCTACGAGCAGTACTTC	CASDTSYEQYF	TRBV2	TRBJ2-7	-	-
TGTGCCAGCAGTTACGGGGCCTTCTATGGCTACACCTTC	CASSYGAFYGYTF	TRBV6-2/TRBV6-3	TRBJ1-2	-	-
TGTGCCAGCAGCCCGTGGGAGACCTACGAGCAGTACTTC	CASSPWETYEQYF	TRBV5-6	TRBJ2-7	-	-
TGTGCCAGCTCCCTCAACGGTCAGCCCCAGCATTTT	CASSLNGQPQHF	TRBV14	TRBJ1-5	-	-
TGCGCCAGCAGCCAAGAAGGACTAGCGGGCTACGAGCAGTACTTC	CASSQEGLAGYEQYF	TRBV4-3	TRBJ2-7	-	TRBD2
TGTGCCAGCAGCTCAGGCGGGGGCGGCTTTAACGAGCAGTACTTC	CASSSGGGGFNEQYF	TRBV11-2	TRBJ2-7	-	-
TGTGCCAGCAGCGTAGTTTTGGGGGGGTACACCTACGAGCAGTACTTC	CASSVVLGGYTYEQYF	TRBV9	TRBJ2-7	-	TRBD2
TGTGCCAGTACCGACCACGGGCCAAGAAGGGACAGCCCCTATGGCTACACCTTC	CASTDHGPRRDSPYGYTF	TRBV19	TRBJ1-2	-	TRBD1
TGCAGTGCTAGTGGACAGGCTCATCAGCCCCAGCATTTT	CSASGQAHQPQHF	TRBV20-1	TRBJ1-5	-	TRBD1
TGTGCCAGCGTTACTACGGGACAGCCTTATGGCTACACCTTC	CASVTTGQPYGYTF	TRBV19	TRBJ1-2	-	TRBD1
TGTGCCAGCAGTTTTATGTCAGGATCCAATTCACCCCTCCACTTT	CASSFMSGSNSPLHF	TRBV27	TRBJ1-6	-	-
TGTGCCAGCAGCTCGAAGGGGGAACACTATGGCTACACCTTC	CASSSKGEHYGYTF	TRBV7-3	TRBJ1-2	-	-
TGTGCCAGTAGTATAATAGGTACAGTCGGAAACACCATATATTTT	CASSIIGTVGNTIYF	TRBV19	TRBJ1-3	-	-
TGTGCCAGCAGCTTAAGTCGGAGCACTGAAGCTTTCTTT	CASSLSRSTEAFF	TRBV11-3	TRBJ1-1	-	-
TGTGCCAGCAGCGCGGACAGAAGAACCTCTGGAAACACCATATATTTT	CASSADRRTSGNTIYF	TRBV9	TRBJ1-3	-	-
TGTGCCTGGAGCCAACAGGGAGATACGCAGTATTTT	CAWSQQGDTQYF	TRBV30	TRBJ2-3	few	-
TGCGCCAGCAGCTTGGATCGGAGGGAGTCTGAGACCCAGTACTTC	CASSLDRRESETQYF	TRBV5-1	TRBJ2-5	-	-
TGCGCCAGCAGCCAAGAGTTTACGGGACTGACGTATGGCTACACCTTC	CASSQEFTGLTYGYTF	TRBV4-3	TRBJ1-2	-	-
TGTGCCAGCAGCTTAGTAGGCAGACACTACGAGCAGTACTTC	CASSLVGRHYEQYF	TRBV7-2	TRBJ2-7	few	-
TGTGCCAGCAGCTTCGGTCAGGGAAATGAAAAACTGTTTTTT	CASSFGQGNEKLFF	TRBV5-6	TRBJ1-4	-	-
TGCGCCAGCAGCCAAGCGAGATATAATTCACCCCTCCACTTT	CASSQARYNSPLHF	TRBV4-1	TRBJ1-6	-	-
TGTGCCAGCAGTTATGGGCAGCCTAATTCACCCCTCCACTTT	CASSYGQPNSPLHF	TRBV6-6	TRBJ1-6	-	-
TGTGCCAGCACTCCTGGGGCAGCTTTCTACAATGAGCAGTTCTTC	CASTPGAAFYNEQFF	TRBV6-5	TRBJ2-1	-	-